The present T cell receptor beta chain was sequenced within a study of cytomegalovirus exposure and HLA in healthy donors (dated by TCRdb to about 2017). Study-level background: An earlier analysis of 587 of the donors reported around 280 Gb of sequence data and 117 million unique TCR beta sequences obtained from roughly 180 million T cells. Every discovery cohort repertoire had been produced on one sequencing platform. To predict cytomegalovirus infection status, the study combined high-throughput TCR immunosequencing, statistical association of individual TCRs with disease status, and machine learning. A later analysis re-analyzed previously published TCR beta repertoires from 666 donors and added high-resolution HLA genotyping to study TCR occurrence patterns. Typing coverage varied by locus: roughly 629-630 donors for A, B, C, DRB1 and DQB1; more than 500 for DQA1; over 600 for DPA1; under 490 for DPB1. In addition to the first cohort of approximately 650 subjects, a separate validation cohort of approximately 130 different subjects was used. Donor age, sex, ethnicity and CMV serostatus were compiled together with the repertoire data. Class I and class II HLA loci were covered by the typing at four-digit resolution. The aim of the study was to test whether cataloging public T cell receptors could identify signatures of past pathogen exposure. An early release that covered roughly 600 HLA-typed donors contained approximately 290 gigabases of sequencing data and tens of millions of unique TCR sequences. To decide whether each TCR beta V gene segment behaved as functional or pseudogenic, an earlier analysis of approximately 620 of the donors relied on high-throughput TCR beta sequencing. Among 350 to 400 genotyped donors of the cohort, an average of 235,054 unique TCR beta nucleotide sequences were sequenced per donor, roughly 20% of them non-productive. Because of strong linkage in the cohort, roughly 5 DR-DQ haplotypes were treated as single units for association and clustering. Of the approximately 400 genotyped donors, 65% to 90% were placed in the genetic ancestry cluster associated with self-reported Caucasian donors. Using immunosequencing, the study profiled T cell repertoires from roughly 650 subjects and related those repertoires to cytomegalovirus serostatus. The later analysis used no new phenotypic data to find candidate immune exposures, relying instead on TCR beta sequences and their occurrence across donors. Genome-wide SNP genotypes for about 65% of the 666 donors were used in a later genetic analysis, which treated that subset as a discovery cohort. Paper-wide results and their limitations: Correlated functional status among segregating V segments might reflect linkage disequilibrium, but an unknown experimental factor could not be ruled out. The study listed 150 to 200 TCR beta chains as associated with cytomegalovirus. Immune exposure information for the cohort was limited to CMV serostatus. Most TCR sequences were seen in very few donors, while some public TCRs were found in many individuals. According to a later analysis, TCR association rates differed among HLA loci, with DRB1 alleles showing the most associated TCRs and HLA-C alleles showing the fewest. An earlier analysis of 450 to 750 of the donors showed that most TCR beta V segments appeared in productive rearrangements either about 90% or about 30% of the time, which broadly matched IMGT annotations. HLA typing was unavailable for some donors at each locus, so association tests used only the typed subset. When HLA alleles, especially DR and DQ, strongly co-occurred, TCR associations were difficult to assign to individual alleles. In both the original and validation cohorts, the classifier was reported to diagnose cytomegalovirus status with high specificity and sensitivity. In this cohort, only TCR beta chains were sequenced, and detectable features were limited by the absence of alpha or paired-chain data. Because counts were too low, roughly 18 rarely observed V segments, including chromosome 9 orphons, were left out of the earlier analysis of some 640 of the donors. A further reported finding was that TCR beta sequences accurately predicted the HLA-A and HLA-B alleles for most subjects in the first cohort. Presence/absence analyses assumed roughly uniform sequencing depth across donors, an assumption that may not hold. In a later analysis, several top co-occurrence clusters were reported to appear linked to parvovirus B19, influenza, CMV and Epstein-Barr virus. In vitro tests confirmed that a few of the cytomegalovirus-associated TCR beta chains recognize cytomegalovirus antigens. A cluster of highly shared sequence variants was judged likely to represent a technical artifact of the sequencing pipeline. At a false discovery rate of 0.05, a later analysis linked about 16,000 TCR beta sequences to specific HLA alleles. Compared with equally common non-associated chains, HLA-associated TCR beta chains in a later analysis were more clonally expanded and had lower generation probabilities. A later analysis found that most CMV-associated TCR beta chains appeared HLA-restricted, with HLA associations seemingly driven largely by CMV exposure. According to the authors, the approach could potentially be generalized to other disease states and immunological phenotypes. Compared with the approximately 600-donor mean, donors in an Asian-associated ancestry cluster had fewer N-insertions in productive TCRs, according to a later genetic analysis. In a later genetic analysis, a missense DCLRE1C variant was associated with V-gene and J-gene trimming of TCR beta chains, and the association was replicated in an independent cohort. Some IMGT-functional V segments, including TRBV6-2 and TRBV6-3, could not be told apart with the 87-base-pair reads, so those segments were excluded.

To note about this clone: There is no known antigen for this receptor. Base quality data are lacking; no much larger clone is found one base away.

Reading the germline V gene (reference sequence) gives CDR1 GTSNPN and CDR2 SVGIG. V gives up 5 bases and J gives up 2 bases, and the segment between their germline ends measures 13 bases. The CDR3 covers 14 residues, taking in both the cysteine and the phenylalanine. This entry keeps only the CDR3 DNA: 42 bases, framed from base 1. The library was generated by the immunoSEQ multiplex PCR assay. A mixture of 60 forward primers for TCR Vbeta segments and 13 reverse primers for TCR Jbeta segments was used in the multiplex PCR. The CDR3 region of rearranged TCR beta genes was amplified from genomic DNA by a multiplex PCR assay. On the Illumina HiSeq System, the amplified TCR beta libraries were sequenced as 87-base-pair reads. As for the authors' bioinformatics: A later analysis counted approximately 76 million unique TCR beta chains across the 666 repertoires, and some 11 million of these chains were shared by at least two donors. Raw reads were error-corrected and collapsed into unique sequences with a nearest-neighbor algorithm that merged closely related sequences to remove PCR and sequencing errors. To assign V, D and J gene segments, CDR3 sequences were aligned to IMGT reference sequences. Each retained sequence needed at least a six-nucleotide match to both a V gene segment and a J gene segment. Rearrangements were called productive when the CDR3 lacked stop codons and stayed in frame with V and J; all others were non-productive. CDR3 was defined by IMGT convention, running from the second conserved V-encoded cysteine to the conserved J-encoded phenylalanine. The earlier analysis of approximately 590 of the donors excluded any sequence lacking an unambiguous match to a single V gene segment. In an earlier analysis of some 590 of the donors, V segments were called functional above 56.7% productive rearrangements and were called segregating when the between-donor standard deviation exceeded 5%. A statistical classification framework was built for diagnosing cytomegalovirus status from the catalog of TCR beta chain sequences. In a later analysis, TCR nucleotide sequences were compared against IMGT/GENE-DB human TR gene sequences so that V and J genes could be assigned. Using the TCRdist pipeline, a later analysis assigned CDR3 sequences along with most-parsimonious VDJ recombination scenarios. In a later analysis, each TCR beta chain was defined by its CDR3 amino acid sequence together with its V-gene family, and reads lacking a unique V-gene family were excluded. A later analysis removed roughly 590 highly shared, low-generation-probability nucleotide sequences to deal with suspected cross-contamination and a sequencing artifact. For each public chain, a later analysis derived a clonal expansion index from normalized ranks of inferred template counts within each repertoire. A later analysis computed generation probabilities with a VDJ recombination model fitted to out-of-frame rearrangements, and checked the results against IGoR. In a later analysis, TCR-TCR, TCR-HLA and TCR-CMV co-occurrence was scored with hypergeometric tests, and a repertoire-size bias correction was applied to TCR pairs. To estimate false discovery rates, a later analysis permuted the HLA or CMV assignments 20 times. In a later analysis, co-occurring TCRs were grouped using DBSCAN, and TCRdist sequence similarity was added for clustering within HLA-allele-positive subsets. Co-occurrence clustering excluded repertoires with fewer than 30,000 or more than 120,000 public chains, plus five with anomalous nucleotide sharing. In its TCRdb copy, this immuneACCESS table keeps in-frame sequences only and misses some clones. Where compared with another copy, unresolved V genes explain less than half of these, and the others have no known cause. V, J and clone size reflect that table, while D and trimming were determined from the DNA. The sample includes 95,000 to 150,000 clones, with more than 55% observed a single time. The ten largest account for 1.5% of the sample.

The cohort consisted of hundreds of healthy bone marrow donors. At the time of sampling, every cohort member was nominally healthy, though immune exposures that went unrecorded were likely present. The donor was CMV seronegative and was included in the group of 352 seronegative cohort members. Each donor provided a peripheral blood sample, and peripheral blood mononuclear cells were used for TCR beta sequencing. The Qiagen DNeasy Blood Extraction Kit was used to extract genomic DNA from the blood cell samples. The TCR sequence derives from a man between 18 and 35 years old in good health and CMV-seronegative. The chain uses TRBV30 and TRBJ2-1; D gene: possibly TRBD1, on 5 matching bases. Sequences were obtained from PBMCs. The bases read TGTGCCTGGTGGACGCAGGGCACCTACAATGAGCAGTTCTTC. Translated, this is CAWWTQGTYNEQFF.